This T cell receptor beta chain was captured in a study of CD8 T cells in ankylosing spondylitis. TCRdb re-derived calls from the 5' RACE reads in MiXCR, one entry per CDR3 protein. The data contain just under 550,000 distinct CDR3 sequences, 12% of them singletons. The germline gives CDR1 MGHDK, CDR2 SYGVNS. With 4 bases clipped from V and 8 bases from J, the junction kept 7 bases outside the gene matches. The length of the CDR3 is 15 residues. Remarks on this clonotype: Its antigen is undetermined.

Overall study findings and caveats: There was a TCR beta motif, made of 7 or 8 highly homologous variants, that appeared characteristic of ankylosing spondylitis blood.

The chain employs TRBV25-1 and TRBJ1-4; 10 nucleotides align to TRBD1. The TCR was taken from a male donor with ankylosing spondylitis. The specimen sequenced was blood, either unsorted or a sorted T cell fraction (not recorded which). The CDR3 region has the DNA TGTGCCAGCAGTGGGCCCGGGACAGGGGAAGAAAAACTGTTTTTT. Protein: CASSGPGTGEEKLFF. The entire variable domain, with the rest obtained from reference TRBV25-1 and TRBJ1-4, is as follows: EADIYQTPRYLVIGTGKKITLECSQTMGHDKMYWYQQDPGMELHLIHYSYGVNSTEKGDLSSESTVSRIRTEHFPLTLESARPSHTSQYLCASSGPGTGEEKLFFGSGTQLSVL.